This TCR beta chain was observed in a study of tumor-infiltrating lymphocytes in primary liver carcinoma. Study background: Donors had hepatocellular carcinoma or combined HCC and intrahepatic cholangiocarcinoma. Samples produced roughly 3.5 to 7.13 million productive TCRbeta reads, comparable across tissue types. Whole-study results and caveats: Just about 7.5-25% of leading clones were found in every one of five regions.

CDR1 is SGHVS, CDR2 FQNEAQ, per germline. The CDR3 is 16 residues long. Total RNA and DNA came together from 20-30 mg of bulk tissue without cell sorting. TCR beta cDNA was made from approximately 540 ng total RNA with a constant-region primer. Three nested multiplex PCR rounds of slightly modified ARM-PCR generated TCR beta libraries. The first two PCR rounds, around 11 cycles each, used TRBV1-TRBV30 forward primers and a C-beta reverse primer. TCRdb called the multiplex PCR reads again in MiXCR, with one record for every CDR3 protein. The table records some 20,000 distinct CDR3 sequences, almost 80% of them present only once. Turning to this clonotype: Its antigen is unknown. Sequence at one end of the junction differs from germline and may be a read error.

The J gene is TRBJ1-2, the V gene TRBV7-8; TRBD1 might be the D (6 bases). Sequencing was performed on liver tumor tissue from sampling region 4. Subset meaning: tumor region T4, right-lateral pole. This TCR was sampled from a woman aged 25 to 45 with primary liver carcinoma and hepatitis B virus infection. In DNA, the CDR3 is TGTGCCAGCAGCTTAGCGCGGGGGCTAACTAACTATGACTACACCTTC. Translating it yields CASSLARGLTNYDYTF.